This T cell receptor beta chain was sequenced in a study of cytomegalovirus exposure and HLA in healthy donors. Study details: An early release of data contained about 85 million unique TCRs, which came from HLA-typed donors.

Germline CDR1 and CDR2: LNHNV and YYDKDF (reference sequence). CDR3 size: 15 residues. J gave up 7 bases and V 5 bases, and 10 bases lay outside the gene matches. PCR amplification relied on 60 Vbeta primers (plus 13 Jbeta primers). The data were produced by immunoSEQ multiplex PCR, yet TCRdb's version contains in-frame clones alone and is incomplete. This sample lists 95,000 to 150,000 clones; its ten largest clones have roughly 3.5%. Each donor was healthy, and each was a bone marrow donor. The genes are TRBV15 and TRBJ2-2; 7 bases align to TRBD1. This receptor was identified in a man between 18 and 35 years old in good health and CMV-seronegative. The sample consisted of PBMCs. The CDR3 sequence is CATSVRQGRNGELFF. The CDR3 DNA is TGTGCCACCAGCGTACGACAGGGCCGGAACGGGGAGCTGTTTTTT.